The rows below give T cell receptor beta chains drawn from one sample of a study of beta chain features in type 1 diabetes. Clones were read by immunoSEQ multiplex PCR, and TCRdb kept only the in-frame ones, dropping some. This table holds 100,000 to 150,000 clones, around 17% found once. The specimen was central memory CD4+ T cells from blood. The receptors stem from a man in his thirties or forties with type 1 diabetes. Both conserved end residues are part of each CDR3. Clone size appears in some rows only: once, few, many, or a class for an expanded clone.

size	V	J	CDR3
.	TRBV7-9	TRBJ2-3	CASSLAQTDTQYF
.	TRBV10-3	TRBJ2-1	CAITLSGGPGSEQFF
.	TRBV2	TRBJ2-7	CAIGRGLRSREQYF
.	TRBV9	TRBJ2-1	CASSIGLDSYNEQFF
.	TRBV5-1	TRBJ1-4	CASSITGGVEKLFF
.	TRBV6-1	TRBJ2-7	CASSEGYEQYF
.	TRBV28	TRBJ2-2	CASTRGTGELFF
.	TRBV18	TRBJ2-5	CASSPYETQYF
.	TRBV6-5	TRBJ1-2	CASRDRLGTGGGYTF
few	TRBV29-1	TRBJ2-1	CSVQGNSYNEQFF
few	TRBV2	TRBJ1-2	CASRLDRYGYTF
few	TRBV5-1	TRBJ2-3	CASLDVTDTQYF
many	TRBV7-2	TRBJ2-5	CASSLWETQYF
once	TRBV6-5	TRBJ2-3	CASSYSLTSTDTQYF
.	TRBV28	TRBJ1-6	CASYRGGSPLHF
.	TRBV13	TRBJ1-1	CASRTGGNTEAFF
few	TRBV11-2	TRBJ1-2	CASSPRTGEGYTF
.	TRBV4-3	TRBJ1-2	CASSQAFDRGTNYGYTF
.	TRBV28	TRBJ1-2	CASSSRGQGAPGYTF
.	TRBV2	TRBJ1-5	CASSETGGTGGRSQHF
few	TRBV14	TRBJ2-3	CASSHEGFTDTQYF
.	TRBV12-2	TRBJ2-1	CASRPPRLANNEQFF
.	TRBV30	TRBJ1-6	CAWSARVNSPLHF
.	TRBV6-1	TRBJ1-2	CASNGDRLYGYTF
.	TRBV7-2	TRBJ1-3	CASSLNRERGNTIYF
.	TRBV29-1	TRBJ2-1	CSVEGSSGGADEQFF
once	TRBV7-8	TRBJ2-7	CASSALGTGVSYEQYF
few	TRBV30	TRBJ1-3	CAWSVDSNGNTIYF
.	TRBV2	TRBJ1-3	CASQFRFARSGNTIYF
.	TRBV5-1	TRBJ2-6	CASSLGSGANVLTF
few	TRBV7-2	TRBJ2-3	CASSREGLAGGQDTQYF
.	TRBV5-6	TRBJ2-6	CASSLAWGSGANVLTF
few	TRBV28	TRBJ2-1	CASSFRNEQFF
.	TRBV27	TRBJ2-3	CASRDSLADTQYF
.	TRBV6-1	TRBJ2-3	CASRTGDTQYF
few	TRBV5-6	TRBJ1-2	CASSFGPRGGYTF
.	TRBV7-2	TRBJ2-7	CASSSQQGGEQYF
few	TRBV7-9	TRBJ2-7	CASSLGVGGAYEQYF
few	TRBV28	TRBJ2-6	CASSSGPSPNVLTF
few	TRBV30	TRBJ2-7	CAWSVPGYAGQYF
.	TRBV10-3	TRBJ2-7	CAITDRGVSYEQYF
.	TRBV5-1	TRBJ2-5	CASSLGPETQYF
few	TRBV5-4	TRBJ2-7	CASSPDGPSSYEQYF
.	TRBV29-1	TRBJ1-2	CSVGQESTGLGGYTF
.	TRBV5-1	TRBJ2-3	CASSLVGDTQYF
.	TRBV6-1	TRBJ2-5	CASRVENAETQYF
few	TRBV6-5	TRBJ2-2	CASSERGGTGELFF
few	TRBV7-8	TRBJ1-3	CASSGGQGNTIYF
many	TRBV19	TRBJ1-3	CASKLRLTAGNTIYF
few	TRBV19	TRBJ2-5	CASSSGTGRETQYF
.	TRBV9	TRBJ1-6	CASSVAGQGSSPLHF
few	TRBV2	TRBJ2-3	CASSEGRGGTDTQYF
.	TRBV5-4	TRBJ1-4	CASSYQRTAADGEKLFF
.	TRBV9	TRBJ1-1	CASRKGQGNTEAFF
.	TRBV9	TRBJ2-3	CASSVAWGGGTDTQYF
few	TRBV7-2	TRBJ1-4	CASSPTGGRNEKLFF
few	TRBV2	TRBJ1-4	CASSYGGQLFF